This TCR beta chain emerged from a study of T cells expressing NK-cell markers. Turning to the study itself: In sorted CD3+CD56+NKG2C+, CD3+CD56+NKG2C- and CD3+CD56-NKG2C+ T cells, TCR beta repertoires were obtained. General observations from the study: About 1.0-8% of CD8+ T cells in about 6 donors belonged to dominant NKG2C+ clonotypes. Clarity on HCMV specificity was lacking for the expanded NKG2C+ T cell clones.

The V gene's germline CDR1 is SGHAT and CDR2 FQNNGV. CDR3 length equals 15 residues. In regard to this clonotype: Its target is unknown.

TCRdb derives one entry per CDR3 protein from the 5' RACE reads, leaving out DNA. This sample's clone table lists about 400,000 distinct CDR3 sequences. The sample taken for sequencing was blood T cells: a sorted CD56 or NKG2C T cell subset, CD4+ or CD8+ T cells, or bulk PBMC T cells (not recorded which). This sequence joins TRBV11-2 and TRBJ2-6; TCRdb gives TRBD1 as the D gene, but with no DNA this cannot be confirmed. The receptor was isolated from a woman aged 50 to 60 in good health. CDR3 residues: CASSPGRPGANVLTF.